Below are 21 T cell receptor beta chains sequenced from a single sample in a study of blood T cell repertoires in COVID-19. TCRdb's copy holds only in-frame clones and misses some; the assay was immunoSEQ multiplex PCR. The data contain about 120,000 clones, roughly 87% of them singletons. The sample comprised peripheral blood. These receptors all come from a man older than 75 with active or convalescent COVID-19.

V and J are TRBV6-2 or TRBV6-3 and TRBJ2-1; the match to TRBD2 covers 7 bases. V shed 2 bases, J shed 9 bases, and the junction held 10 bases outside the gene matches. The germline V gene has CDR1 MNHEY and CDR2 SVGEGT. The CDR3 is 15 residues long. The DNA for the CDR3 is TGTGCCAGCAGTTACCGAGCGGGGACCGCCGGTGAGCAGTTCTTC. Its protein is CASSYRAGTAGEQFF.

In its sample, this clone was seen once. V is TRBV9 and J is TRBJ1-6, with D unclear. V lost 5 bases and J lost 10, with 10 bases in between. This CDR3 has 12 residues. The germline CDR1 and CDR2 sequences are SGDLS and YYNGEE. The CDR3 loop reads CASRGVGSPLHF. The DNA of the CDR3 is TGTGCCAGCAGGGGAGTCGGATCACCCCTCCACTTT.

The chain has TRBV5-1 and TRBJ2-2; no definite D call. The germline gives CDR1 SGHRS, CDR2 YFSETQ. The CDR3 covers 16 residues. Trimming cost V 1 base and J 2 bases, with 12 bases left between them. The CDR3 loop is CASSLSPSTNTGELFF. The DNA for the CDR3 is TGCGCCAGCAGCTTGTCCCCTAGTACCAACACCGGGGAGCTGTTTTTT.

V gene TRBV29-1 combines with J gene TRBJ2-2; TRBD1 is a possible D gene (5 bases). V dropped 4 bases and J dropped 0 bases, with 9 bases sitting between them. The CDR3 sequence is 14 residues long. Germline lookup yields CDR1 SQVTM and CDR2 ANQGSEA. The CDR3 sequence is CSVGKGTNTGELFF. DNA for the CDR3: TGCAGCGTTGGTAAGGGGACGAACACCGGGGAGCTGTTTTTT.

This chain joins TRBV3-1 (or the pseudogene TRBV3-2) and TRBJ2-1; TRBD2 aligns across 8 bases. After removal of 1 base from V and 9 bases from J, the junction contained 5 bases not matched to a gene. The germline V gene encodes CDR1 LGHDT and CDR2 YNNKEL (reference sequence). The length of the CDR3 is 14 residues. Written as DNA, the CDR3 is TGTGCCAGCAGCCAAGCGGGAGGGCCTCTTGAGCAGTTCTTC. Protein product: CASSQAGGPLEQFF.

V usage is TRBV18 and J usage is TRBJ2-1; perhaps TRBD1 as D (5 bases). V was pared by 0 bases and J by 8 bases, with 11 bases between. The V gene's germline CDR1 is KGHSH and CDR2 LQKENI. The CDR3 loop spans 14 amino acids. CDR3 in DNA: TGTGCCAGCTCACCACCGTACAGCAGGGATGAGCAGTTCTTC. As protein: CASSPPYSRDEQFF.

The chain is built from TRBV6-5 and TRBJ1-1, with D perhaps matching TRBD1 (6 bases). V lost 2 bases, J lost 7 bases, and 14 bases lay in between. The CDR3 runs 14 residues. Germline V gene lookup returns CDR1 MNHEY and CDR2 SVGAGI. CDR3 DNA sequence: TGTGCCAGCAGTTACGAGCGGGGGGCCGTTGAAGCTTTCTTT. The encoded protein is CASSYERGAVEAFF.

The genes are TRBV5-1 and TRBJ2-1; 7 positions agree with TRBD2. After removal of 1 base from V and 8 bases from J, the junction contained 12 bases not matched to a gene. CDR3 length: 16 residues. CDR1 is SGHRS and CDR2 is YFSETQ in the germline V gene. CDR3 sequence (DNA): TGCGCCAGCAGCTTGTCTCCACTAGGAGGGAGGGATGAGCAGTTCTTC. Translated: CASSLSPLGGRDEQFF.

This clone has only one observation. J is TRBJ1-2 and V is TRBV11-2; D may be TRBD1 (6 bases). This CDR3 has 13 amino acids. Trimming stripped 1 base from V and 8 bases from J, with 11 bases between. Germline CDR1 and CDR2: SGHAT and FQNNGV. CDR3 bases: TGTGCCAGCAGCTTAGTTCGGGGGGGCGGCTACACCTTC. This sequence encodes CASSLVRGGGYTF.

V usage is TRBV24-1 and J usage is TRBJ2-5; D is perhaps TRBD1 (6 bases). The CDR3 consists of 16 residues. Germline V gives CDR1 KGHDR, CDR2 SFDVKD. Trimming removed 4 bases at V and 2 bases at J, with 16 bases between. CDR3 sequence (DNA): TGTGCCACCAGTGAGGGGGCGGCGTCTATTCAAGAGACCCAGTACTTC. Translated, it gives CATSEGAASIQETQYF.

The chain carries TRBV9 and TRBJ2-3, with 11 bases identical to TRBD2. Germline V CDR1 and CDR2: SGDLS, YYNGEE. V lost 3 bases to trimming and J lost 5 bases; unmatched junction nucleotides: 14. This CDR3 has 18 amino acids. The CDR3, as DNA: TGTGCCAGCAGCGCGGGTGTGGCTAGCGGGGGGCGGAGAGATACGCAGTATTTT. Translation gives CASSAGVASGGRRDTQYF.

The chain employs TRBV5-1 and TRBJ1-2, with 9 positions matching TRBD1. CDR1 SGHRS and CDR2 YFSETQ come from the germline V gene. This CDR3 spans 15 amino acids. V was pared by 3 bases and J by 5 bases, with 8 bases of the junction left unmatched. The CDR3, as DNA: TGCGCCAGCAGCTCTGGGGGGACAGGGAGGTATGGCTACACCTTC. Amino acids: CASSSGGTGRYGYTF.

The V gene is TRBV9, the J gene TRBJ2-1; D is uncertain. Germline V gene data show CDR1 as SGDLS and CDR2 as YYNGEE. V was trimmed by 4 bases and J by 3 bases, leaving 14 bases between them. The CDR3 runs 15 residues. This CDR3 is CASSLTSGFYNEQFF. The CDR3 coding sequence is TGTGCCAGCAGCCTAACTTCCGGGTTCTACAATGAGCAGTTCTTC.

The chain joins TRBV6-5 to TRBJ1-1; D gene unclear. Germline CDR1 MNHEY, CDR2 SVGAGI. V lost 6 bases and J lost 2, with 13 bases in between. This CDR3 is 14 amino acids long. The CDR3 DNA sequence: TGTGCCAGCAGGTGGGAGGGATTAAACACTGAAGCTTTCTTT. It is translated as CASRWEGLNTEAFF.

The chain joins TRBV4-1 to TRBJ2-4; 8 bases fit TRBD1. The CDR3 contains 14 residues. The V segment lost 2 bases and the J segment 6 bases; nucleotides outside the gene matches: 3. The V gene's germline CDR1 is MGHRA and CDR2 YSYEKL. The CDR3 bases are TGCGCCAGCAGCCAACCGGGACAGGCAAACATTCAGTACTTC. It specifies CASSQPGQANIQYF.

The chain recombines TRBV6-4 with TRBJ2-2; the match to TRBD1 covers 9 bases. V shed 2 bases, J shed 2 bases, and the junction held 3 bases outside the gene matches. Germline V lookup: CDR1 MRHNA, CDR2 SNTAGT. The CDR3 is 16 amino acids. The CDR3 region has the DNA TGTGCCAGCAGTGACCGGGACAGGGATAACACCGGGGAGCTGTTTTTT. It codes for CASSDRDRDNTGELFF.

The CDR3 spells CAWRRQGTSNTEAFF. Written as DNA, the CDR3 is TGTGCCTGGAGGCGACAGGGTACCTCTAACACTGAAGCTTTCTTT. V gene TRBV30 combines with J gene TRBJ1-1, with TRBD1 matching over 7 bases. The germline CDR1 and CDR2 sequences are GTSNPN and SVGIG (reference sequence). This CDR3 is 15 amino acids long. The J segment lost 2 bases and the V segment lost 3 bases, leaving 9 bases of the junction unmatched.

Comments on this clone: Distinct nucleotide sequences in the sample also encode this CDR3. V and J are TRBV9 and TRBJ2-1, with TRBD2 identical over 8 bases. The V gene end was trimmed by 0 bases and the J gene end by 4 bases; junction bases not matched to a gene: 3. The germline gives CDR1 SGDLS, CDR2 YYNGEE. This CDR3 spans 15 amino acids. The CDR3 nucleotides are TGTGCCAGCAGCGTAGGAGCGGGGGCTTACAATGAGCAGTTCTTC. Translation: CASSVGAGAYNEQFF. Full variable domain (missing parts from reference TRBV9 and TRBJ2-1): DSGVTQTPKHLITATGQRVTLRCSPRSGDLSVYWYQQSLDQGLQFLIQYYNGEERAKGNILERFSAQQFPDLHSELNLSSLELGDSALYFCASSVGAGAYNEQFFGPGTRLTVL.

In this sample, this clone turned up a few times. The CDR3 DNA is TGTGCCAGCAGTTTACCAGGGACTGAAGCTTTCTTT. It translates to CASSLPGTEAFF. The rearrangement joins TRBV28 to TRBJ1-1, with D perhaps matching TRBD1 (5 bases). The CDR3 extends over 12 amino acids. V lost 2 bases to trimming and J lost 5 bases, with 6 bases between them. Per the germline V gene, CDR1 is MDHEN and CDR2 is SYDVKM.

This chain uses TRBV19 with TRBJ1-5, with 7 positions matching TRBD1. Germline trimming cut 3 bases from V and 6 bases from J; bases unmatched to any gene: 14. The length of the CDR3 is 17 residues. In germline, CDR1 is LNHDA, CDR2 SQIVND (reference sequence). CDR3 sequence (DNA): TGTGCCAGTAGTATCCGACAGGGTCGAGGAGCAGGTCAGCCCCAGCATTTT. Residues: CASSIRQGRGAGQPQHF.

V usage is TRBV6-5 and J usage is TRBJ1-5; a weak D match, TRBD1 (5 bases). The CDR3 extends over 13 amino acids. Looked up from germline, CDR1 is MNHEY and CDR2 is SVGAGI. Trimming removed 7 bases from V and 5 bases from J, with 12 bases in between. The CDR3 DNA reads TGTGCCAGCACCCAGGGAGGCCATCAGCCCCAGCATTTT. Protein product: CASTQGGHQPQHF.